The 30 T cell receptor beta chains below were found in one sample sequenced in a study of cytomegalovirus exposure and HLA in healthy donors. It was with 60 Vbeta and 13 Jbeta primers that the PCR ran. Clones were sequenced by immunoSEQ multiplex PCR, and TCRdb holds only the in-frame ones, with some missing. The sample contains some 200,000 clones, 75% to 90% of which appear only once. Input material: PBMCs. All receptors come from a woman younger than 35 in good health and CMV-seronegative.

The chain recombines TRBV10-2 with TRBJ1-5, with TRBD1 matching over 7 bases. Trimming at V came to 5 bases and at J to 4 bases, leaving 8 bases not matched to a gene. The length of the CDR3 is 15 residues. Germline assignment: CDR1 WSHSY and CDR2 SAAADI. The CDR3 DNA sequence: TGCGCCAGCAGTTTGTACCTGACAGGGAATCAGCCCCAGCATTTT. It is translated as CASSLYLTGNQPQHF.

CDR3 sequence reads: CSVEGQGEREKLFF. The CDR3, as DNA: TGCAGCGTTGAAGGACAGGGCGAGAGGGAAAAACTGTTTTTT. The chain carries TRBV29-1 and TRBJ1-4, with TRBD1 matching 7 bases. Germline V lookup: CDR1 SQVTM, CDR2 ANQGSEA. V gave up 1 base and J gave up 8 bases; unmatched junction bases: 7. The CDR3 totals 14 residues. The variable domain in full, with the rest retrieved from reference TRBV29-1 and TRBJ1-4, is SAVISQKPSRDICQRGTSLTIQCQVDSQVTMMFWYRQQPGQSLTLIATANQGSEATYESGFVIDKFPISRPNLTFSTLTVSNMSPEDSSIYLCSVEGQGEREKLFFGSGTQLSVL.

This chain links TRBV18 with TRBJ1-4; 9 nucleotides line up with TRBD1. Unmatched junction bases numbered 8, after V lost 1 base and J lost 8 bases. Per the germline V gene, CDR1 is KGHSH and CDR2 is LQKENI. The CDR3 contains 16 residues. The CDR3: CASSPLTGGPGEKLFF. The CDR3 coding sequence is TGTGCCAGCTCACCACTAACAGGGGGCCCAGGGGAAAAACTGTTTTTT.

This clone was observed a single time. The genes are TRBV6-6 and TRBJ2-1, with 7 bases that match TRBD1. The CDR3 is 12 amino acids. The V and J ends lost 5 bases and 8 bases, in that order; junction bases with no gene match: 3. Germline CDR1 MNHNY, CDR2 SVGAGI (reference sequence). The CDR3 reads CASSTGDHEQFF. The CDR3 DNA follows: TGTGCCAGCAGTACAGGGGATCATGAGCAGTTCTTC.

The V call is TRBV19, the J call TRBJ2-3; 10 bases fit TRBD1. Per germline, CDR1 LNHDA and CDR2 SQIVND (reference sequence). The CDR3 has 15 residues. V lost 6 bases, J lost 5 bases, and 8 bases stayed unmatched. In DNA form, the CDR3 reads TGTGCCAGTAGCCAAAGACAGGGGGCTGAAGATACGCAGTATTTT. Translation gives CASSQRQGAEDTQYF.

The J gene is TRBJ2-2, the V gene TRBV4-1; TRBD2 aligns across 8 bases. The CDR3 totals 20 residues. V shed 0 bases, J shed 4 bases, and the junction held 16 bases outside the gene matches. Germline V CDR1 and CDR2: MGHRA, YSYEKL. CDR3: CASSQDPADRAGVGTGELFF. The CDR3 nucleotides read TGCGCCAGCAGCCAAGATCCTGCCGATAGAGCGGGAGTGGGCACCGGGGAGCTGTTTTTT.

The rearrangement joins TRBV6-5 to TRBJ2-1; D possibly corresponds to TRBD2 (5 bases). Germline V gene data show CDR1 as MNHEY and CDR2 as SVGAGI. The V end lost 7 bases, the J end lost 8 bases, and 21 bases lay between the germline ends. The CDR3 length is 15 residues. CDR3 loop: CASTQDRTSLDEQFF. The CDR3, as DNA: TGTGCCAGCACCCAGGACCGGACTTCTTTGGATGAGCAGTTCTTC.

The CDR3 DNA reads TGTGCCAGCAGCTTGGTGATTTGGAGTCCCGGAGGTACAGATACGCAGTATTTT. Translated: CASSLVIWSPGGTDTQYF. The rearrangement links TRBV5-4 to TRBJ2-3, with D possibly being TRBD2 (5 bases). There are 18 residues in the CDR3. V was trimmed by 0 bases and J by 3 bases, leaving 20 bases between them. Germline CDR1 is SGHNT and CDR2 is YYREEE (reference sequence).

This clone was found once. This sequence joins TRBV7-9 and TRBJ1-1, with no clear D. Trimming left V 8 bases short and J 2 bases short, with 18 bases between. Germline assignment: CDR1 SEHNR and CDR2 FQNEAQ (reference sequence). The CDR3 has 15 residues. In nucleotides, the CDR3 is TGTGCCAGCGTAGGCACTATCATCGGTAACACTGAAGCTTTCTTT. This encodes CASVGTIIGNTEAFF.

The CDR3 DNA reads as TGCAGCGTTGAACCCGCCAGGGCCACTGAAGCTTTCTTT. Protein: CSVEPARATEAFF. The rearrangement links TRBV29-1 to TRBJ1-1, with a possible D match to TRBD1 (5 bases). Germline assignment: CDR1 SQVTM and CDR2 ANQGSEA. V gave up 2 bases and J gave up 4 bases, with 11 bases separating them. This CDR3 is built from 13 residues.

The chain recombines TRBV7-9 with TRBJ2-7; D is perhaps TRBD2 (6 bases). Trimming cost V 6 bases and J 1 base, with 13 bases left between them. CDR3 length: 14 residues. Germline CDR1 reads SEHNR; CDR2 reads FQNEAQ (reference sequence). CDR3 DNA sequence: TGTGCCAGCAGAATGGGAGGCCCATCCTACGAGCAGTACTTC. Amino acid sequence: CASRMGGPSYEQYF.

This chain connects TRBV7-9 to TRBJ1-1, with 7 bases that match TRBD1. This CDR3 has 13 amino acids. The V gene's germline CDR1 is SEHNR and CDR2 FQNEAQ (reference sequence). V gave up 4 bases and J gave up 11 bases; unmatched junction bases: 10. This CDR3 is CASSSTQGVRAFF. The CDR3 DNA follows: TGTGCCAGCAGCTCCACTCAGGGGGTTAGGGCTTTCTTT. Looking up the rest from reference TRBV7-9 and TRBJ1-1 gives the full variable domain: DTGVSQNPRHKITKRGQNVTFRCDPISEHNRLYWYRQTLGQGPEFLTYFQNEAQLEKSRLLSDRFSAERPKGSFSTLEIQRTEQGDSAMYLCASSSTQGVRAFFGQGTRLTVV.

The gene calls are TRBV12-1 and TRBJ1-2; TRBD1 is taken as the D call from the table, unchecked against the DNA. TRBV12-1 is a recognized pseudogene. This CDR3 comprises 14 residues. The CDR3 here is CASSYKTAPYGYTF. The CDR3 nucleotides read TGTGCCAGCAGCTACAAGACAGCCCCCTATGGCTACACCTTC.

The gene calls are TRBV30 and TRBJ1-1; D might be TRBD1 (6 bases). Germline CDR1 reads GTSNPN; CDR2 reads SVGIG (reference sequence). CDR3 length: 13 amino acids. Trimming pared 5 bases from V and 0 bases from J, leaving 10 bases between. For the CDR3, the DNA is TGTGCCTGGGATACAGGGATGAACACTGAAGCTTTCTTT. Its translation: CAWDTGMNTEAFF.

V usage is TRBV7-2 and J usage is TRBJ2-5, with D possibly matching TRBD1 (6 bases). Trimming took off 2 bases at V and 14 bases at J, with 18 bases between the two ends. Germline V gene data show CDR1 as SGHTA and CDR2 as FQGNSA. The CDR3 has 13 amino acids. CDR3 sequence: CASSLMGLGGGYF. DNA of the CDR3: TGTGCCAGCAGCTTAATGGGGCTAGGGGGTGGTTACTTC. The full variable domain, with the rest looked up from reference TRBV7-2 and TRBJ2-5, is GAGVSQSPSNKVTEKGKDVELRCDPISGHTALYWYRQSLGQGLEFLIYFQGNSAPDKSGLPSDRFSAERTGGSVSTLTIQRTQQEDSAVYLCASSLMGLGGGYFGPGTRLLVL.

The chain has TRBV7-8 and TRBJ2-5; no clear D gene. V lost 2 bases, J lost 1 base, and 8 bases lay in between. CDR1 and CDR2 (germline): SGHVS, FQNEAQ. CDR3 length equals 14 residues. The CDR3 nucleotides are TGTGCCAGCAGCTTAACTAATGCCCAAGAGACCCAGTACTTC. It specifies CASSLTNAQETQYF. Variable domain in full (rest from reference TRBV7-8 and TRBJ2-5): GAGVSQSPRYKVAKRGQDVALRCDPISGHVSLFWYQQALGQGPEFLTYFQNEAQLDKSGLPSDRFFAERPEGSVSTLKIQRTQQEDSAVYLCASSLTNAQETQYFGPGTRLLVL.

This chain links TRBV9 with TRBJ1-2; maybe TRBD1 (5 bases). This CDR3 is 14 amino acids long. V dropped 1 base and J dropped 7 bases, with 14 bases sitting between them. Germline values: CDR1 SGDLS, CDR2 YYNGEE. CDR3: CASSVKAGRTGYTF. The DNA of the CDR3 is TGTGCCAGCAGCGTAAAGGCAGGGAGGACTGGCTACACCTTC.

This clone was seen a handful of times. The chain recombines TRBV27 with TRBJ1-2; unclear D gene. Germline CDR1 reads MNHEY; CDR2 reads SMNVEV (reference sequence). V shed 6 bases and J shed 2 bases, with 13 bases lying between them. CDR3 length: 14 amino acids. CDR3 loop: CASRPDWRNYGYTF. CDR3 coding DNA: TGTGCCAGCAGGCCAGACTGGAGAAACTATGGCTACACCTTC.

The rearrangement joins TRBV25-1 to TRBJ1-2, with 10 positions matching TRBD1. The V gene end was trimmed by 6 bases and the J gene end by 7 bases; junction bases not matched to a gene: 11. Germline V lookup: CDR1 MGHDK, CDR2 SYGVNS. CDR3 length equals 15 residues. The CDR3 reads CASRGTLDRGSGYTF. The CDR3 DNA reads as TGTGCCAGCAGGGGGACTCTGGACAGGGGGAGTGGCTACACCTTC.

The genes are TRBV7-9 and TRBJ1-4; 11 bases agree with TRBD1. V trimming: 5 bases; J trimming: 8 bases; junction bases outside the gene matches: 4. The CDR3 extends over 14 amino acids. Germline lookup yields CDR1 SEHNR and CDR2 FQNEAQ (reference sequence). The chain's CDR3 is CASSRGTGGEKLFF. DNA of the CDR3: TGTGCCAGCAGCCGAGGGACAGGGGGGGAAAAACTGTTTTTT.

The genes are TRBV19 and TRBJ2-7, with 7 bases that match TRBD2. This CDR3 is built from 13 residues. Unmatched junction bases numbered 5, after V lost 4 bases and J lost 5 bases. Germline CDR1 is LNHDA and CDR2 is SQIVND (reference sequence). In nucleotides, the CDR3 is TGTGCCAGTAGTAGGGGCGGGAGCCACGAGCAGTACTTC. It specifies CASSRGGSHEQYF. The variable domain in full, completed from reference TRBV19 and TRBJ2-7, reads DGGITQSPKYLFRKEGQNVTLSCEQNLNHDAMYWYRQDPGQGLRLIYYSQIVNDFQKGDIAEGYSVSREKKESFPLTVTSAQKNPTAFYLCASSRGGSHEQYFGPGTRLTVT.

V and J are TRBV5-1 and TRBJ2-7; TRBD2 matches 12 bases. This CDR3 comprises 13 residues. In germline, CDR1 is SGHRS, CDR2 YFSETQ. With 5 bases clipped from V and 6 bases from J, the junction kept 3 bases outside the gene matches. Written as DNA, the CDR3 is TGCGCCAGCAGGGGACTAGCGGGTGTCGAGCAGTACTTC. Translation: CASRGLAGVEQYF.

The DNA of the CDR3 is TGTGCCAGCAGTTCAGGACAGGGGGCCACCGGGGAGCTGTTTTTT. It codes for CASSSGQGATGELFF. The chain recombines TRBV7-2 with TRBJ2-2; TRBD1 agrees at 11 bases. The CDR3 runs to 15 residues. Losses at the gene ends were 6 bases for V and 4 bases for J; bases not matched to a gene: 4. CDR1 and CDR2 (germline): SGHTA, FQGNSA.

The chain combines TRBV4-1 with TRBJ2-1; 8 nucleotides agree with TRBD2. CDR3 length equals 19 residues. Germline V gene data show CDR1 as MGHRA and CDR2 as YSYEKL. The V gene end was trimmed by 4 bases and the J gene end by 3 bases; junction bases not matched to a gene: 17. Written as DNA, the CDR3 is TGCGCCAGCAGCCCCCCGGGAGGGAAGAAGACAACCCTCTACAATGAGCAGTTCTTC. The encoded protein is CASSPPGGKKTTLYNEQFF.

This clone appeared a few times. The chain links TRBV18 to TRBJ1-1, with 8 nucleotides matching TRBD1. The CDR3 runs 16 residues. The V gene end was trimmed by 3 bases and the J gene end by 4 bases; junction bases not matched to a gene: 10. CDR1 is KGHSH and CDR2 is LQKENI in the germline V gene. The CDR3 reads CASSPLDLTGGTEAFF. CDR3 coding DNA: TGTGCCAGCTCACCTCTAGATTTAACAGGGGGCACTGAAGCTTTCTTT.

This clone was observed once. The chain links TRBV5-1 to TRBJ2-2; TRBD1 aligns across 7 bases. Trimming cost V 4 bases and J 0 bases; bases outside gene matches: 9. Germline V gives CDR1 SGHRS, CDR2 YFSETQ. The CDR3 length is 17 residues. The CDR3: CASSHPQGVANTGELFF. The CDR3 bases are TGCGCCAGCAGCCACCCCCAGGGGGTAGCGAACACCGGGGAGCTGTTTTTT.

V gene TRBV21-1 combines with J gene TRBJ2-1; the table's D call of TRBD1 was not tested on the DNA. TRBV21-1 is given as a pseudogene. CDR3 size: 13 residues. The CDR3 protein is CARDRDGNNEQFF. The CDR3 nucleotides read TGTGCCAGAGACAGGGATGGAAACAATGAGCAGTTCTTC.

This sequence joins TRBV9 and TRBJ2-3, with 7 bases identical to TRBD2. From germline, CDR1 is SGDLS and CDR2 YYNGEE. The CDR3 contains 14 residues. V shed 4 bases and J 2 bases; nucleotides not matched to a gene: 4. CDR3 amino acids: CASSTRGSTDTQYF. The CDR3 DNA reads as TGTGCCAGCAGCACGCGGGGGTCCACAGATACGCAGTATTTT.

The V call is TRBV6-5, the J call TRBJ1-1; 12 nucleotides agree with TRBD1. Losses at the gene ends were 5 bases for V and 7 bases for J; bases not matched to a gene: 5. Germline V gives CDR1 MNHEY, CDR2 SVGAGI. CDR3 length equals 14 residues. The CDR3: CASSPGTGGGEAFF. The CDR3 DNA is TGTGCCAGCAGTCCCGGGACAGGGGGCGGTGAAGCTTTCTTT.

This chain connects TRBV5-5 to TRBJ1-4, with D possibly being TRBD1 (5 bases). The germline CDR1 and CDR2 sequences are SGHKS and YYEKEE (reference sequence). Between the trimmed V and J ends, which lost 0 bases and 0 bases, there was a span of 12 bases. This CDR3 contains 17 residues. CDR3 sequence: CASSLESGFATNEKLFF. The CDR3 nucleotides read TGTGCCAGCAGCTTGGAGTCAGGGTTCGCAACTAATGAAAAACTGTTTTTT.